The 19 T cell receptor beta chains reported below all come from one sample, sequenced in a study of early T cells in non-severe SARS-CoV-2 infection. TCRdb itself ran the 5' RACE reads through MiXCR, one entry per CDR3 protein. The top ten clones hold roughly 2.5% of a sample with about 71,000 distinct CDR3 sequences, 9.5% to 15% of them seen once. The sequencing here drew on whole blood, taken at baseline. These receptor sequences come from an adult who was a healthcare worker with PCR-confirmed SARS-CoV-2 infection or an uninfected control (not recorded which).

The chain uses TRBV6-5 and TRBJ2-7; D may be TRBD1 (5 bases). Per the germline V gene, CDR1 is MNHEY and CDR2 is SVGAGI. The length of the CDR3 is 14 residues. The ends were cut back, 0 bases at V and 3 bases at J, with 9 bases in the middle. CDR3 amino acids: CASSYSVRDYEQYF. The CDR3 nucleotides read TGTGCCAGCAGTTACTCGGTCAGGGACTACGAGCAGTACTTC.

A note on this clonotype: Compared with germline, one end of the junction differs, possibly owing to a read error. This chain links TRBV18 with TRBJ2-5, with 9 bases lining up with TRBD1. Germline CDR1 reads KGHSH; CDR2 reads LQKENI. The CDR3 loop spans 15 amino acids. DNA for the CDR3: TGTGCCAGCTCATCCGGGACAGGGAGACAAGAGTCCCAGTACTTC. Protein product: CASSSGTGRQESQYF.

This clonotype was picked up a small number of times. The V and J genes are TRBV4-2 and TRBJ1-2; D gene ambiguous. This CDR3 region has 15 residues. Germline V gives CDR1 LGHNA, CDR2 YNFKEQ. V gave up 0 bases and J gave up 4 bases, with 12 bases separating them. CDR3 sequence reads: CASSQDRTASYGYTF. The CDR3 bases are TGTGCCAGCAGCCAAGATCGAACAGCATCCTATGGCTACACCTTC.

This clonotype was counted only a few times. The CDR3 here is CASSQGRAATNEKLFF. The CDR3 nucleotides are TGTGCCAGCAGCCAAGGTCGGGCAGCAACTAATGAAAAACTGTTTTTT. J is TRBJ1-4 and V is TRBV3-2. TRBV3-2 counts as a pseudogene. This CDR3 region has 16 residues.

The chain joins TRBV6-5 to TRBJ1-3, with no clear D. V was cut by 2 bases and J by 2 bases, with 13 bases left in between. The CDR3 length is 16 residues. Germline-derived CDR1 and CDR2 are MNHEY and SVGAGI. The CDR3 DNA reads as TGTGCCAGCAGTTACCGGGTTCCGGGGACTGGAAACACCATATATTTT. This sequence encodes CASSYRVPGTGNTIYF.

This clonotype was seen a few times. The rearrangement links TRBV6-5 to TRBJ1-4; the D is unclear. The CDR3 sequence is 14 residues long. Germline V gene sequence: CDR1 MNHEY, CDR2 SVGAGI. Trimming left V 0 bases short and J 10 bases short, with 12 bases between. The CDR3 reads CASSYSIQAGKLFF. In DNA, the CDR3 is TGTGCCAGCAGTTACTCGATTCAGGCGGGAAAACTGTTTTTT.

This clonotype was counted a few times. The J gene is TRBJ1-5, the V gene TRBV7-9, with D hard to call. The CDR3 loop spans 16 amino acids. Looked up from germline, CDR1 is SEHNR and CDR2 is FQNEAQ (reference sequence). V lost 1 base and J lost 1, with 11 bases in between. For the CDR3, the DNA is TGTGCCAGCAGCTTAGTGGTCGGCCCGAGCAATCAGCCCCAGCATTTT. Its protein product is CASSLVVGPSNQPQHF.

This clonotype was seen ten or more times. A read error may account for a junction end that differs from germline. The chain joins TRBV27 to TRBJ2-1; possibly TRBD1 or TRBD2 for D (5 bases each). Germline V gene data show CDR1 as MNHEY and CDR2 as SMNVEV (reference sequence). The CDR3 runs 12 residues. CDR3 in amino acids: CAVRDPYNEQLF. The CDR3 coding sequence is TGTGCCGTCAGGGACCCTTACAATGAGCAGTTATTC.

Turning to this clonotype: Its ends do not fully match the called genes, so a read error is possible. This chain connects TRBV14 to TRBJ1-4; D uncertain. Germline-derived CDR1 and CDR2 are SGHDN and FVKESK. The CDR3 runs to 14 residues. CDR3 in amino acids: CAGSQVSSFEKLFF. CDR3 DNA: TGTGCCGGCAGCCAAGTATCCTCATTCGAAAAACTGTTTTTT.

This clonotype was counted only a few times. The J gene is TRBJ2-3, the V gene TRBV7-9; D unresolved. Trimming pared 5 bases from V and 5 bases from J, leaving 5 bases between. The CDR3 is made up of 11 amino acids. Germline CDR1 and CDR2: SEHNR and FQNEAQ (reference sequence). The DNA for the CDR3 is TGTGCCAGCAGCCAGCGAGATACGCAGTATTTT. Its protein is CASSQRDTQYF. The full variable domain, in which reference TRBV7-9 and TRBJ2-3 provide the parts outside the CDR3, is DTGVSQNPRHKITKRGQNVTFRCDPISEHNRLYWYRQTLGQGPEFLTYFQNEAQLEKSRLLSDRFSAERPKGSFSTLEIQRTEQGDSAMYLCASSQRDTQYFGPGTRLTVL.

This clonotype has just a few counts. The chain recombines TRBV5-1 with TRBJ2-4; weak D call: TRBD2 (6 bases). This CDR3 comprises 15 residues. Germline V gene sequence: CDR1 SGHRS, CDR2 YFSETQ. Deletions cut 2 bases from V and 0 bases from J, with 9 bases between. The CDR3 region is CASSFDGGAKNIQYF. The CDR3 nucleotides read TGCGCCAGCAGCTTCGACGGGGGAGCCAAAAACATTCAGTACTTC. Combining the CDR3 with reference TRBV5-1 and TRBJ2-4 gives the whole variable domain KAGVTQTPRYLIKTRGQQVTLSCSPISGHRSVSWYQQTPGQGLQFLFEYFSETQRNKGNFPGRFSGRQFSNSRSEMNVSTLELGDSALYLCASSFDGGAKNIQYFGAGTRLSVL.

A few counts support this clonotype. This chain links TRBV7-6 with TRBJ2-2; no reliable D call. V lost 4 bases, J lost 5 bases, and 20 bases lay in between. This CDR3 is built from 17 residues. Per germline, CDR1 SGHVS and CDR2 FNYEAQ. The CDR3 sequence: CASSSPLARVSTGELFF. For the CDR3, the DNA is TGTGCCAGCAGCTCACCCCTGGCCCGGGTTTCAACCGGGGAGCTGTTTTTT.

The chain is built from TRBV5-5 and TRBJ2-4; perhaps TRBD2 as D (6 bases). Per germline, CDR1 SGHKS and CDR2 YYEKEE (reference sequence). The CDR3 sequence is 12 residues long. V gave up 1 base and J gave up 7 bases, with 6 bases separating them. The CDR3 sequence is CASSLTSNIQYF. CDR3 nucleotides: TGTGCCAGCAGCTTGACTAGCAACATTCAGTACTTC.

The chain employs TRBV5-1 and TRBJ2-7; 7 nucleotides align to TRBD1. Germline loops: CDR1 SGHRS, CDR2 YFSETQ. The CDR3 extends over 16 amino acids. Trimming at V came to 4 bases and at J to 4 bases, leaving 14 bases not matched to a gene. In nucleotides, the CDR3 is TGCGCCAGCAGCCAGCAGGTGAGAGGGGGACAGTACGAGCAGTACTTC. Residues: CASSQQVRGGQYEQYF.

This clonotype was seen once. V usage is TRBV15 and J usage is TRBJ1-1; D ambiguous. V was clipped by 6 bases and J by 0 bases, with 8 bases between them. CDR1 is LNHNV, CDR2 YYDKDF, per germline (reference sequence). The CDR3 runs 13 residues. As DNA, the CDR3 is TGTGCCACCAGGGCCGAAATGAACACTGAAGCTTTCTTT. Encoded protein: CATRAEMNTEAFF. The variable domain in full, completed from reference TRBV15 and TRBJ1-1, reads DAMVIQNPRYQVTQFGKPVTLSCSQTLNHNVMYWYQQKSSQAPKLLFHYYDKDFNNEADTPDNFQSRRPNTSFCFLDIRSPGLGDTAMYLCATRAEMNTEAFFGQGTRLTVV.

The chain has TRBV28 and TRBJ2-7; no firm D call. The CDR3 consists of 13 residues. Germline V lookup: CDR1 MDHEN, CDR2 SYDVKM. V was shortened by 3 bases and J by 2 bases, with 8 bases between the two germline ends. CDR3 residues: CASSFSKTYEQYF. CDR3 DNA: TGTGCCAGCAGTTTTTCTAAAACCTACGAGCAGTACTTC.

This clonotype appeared many times. The chain employs TRBV3-1 and TRBJ1-1, with D tentatively TRBD1 (6 bases). Germline-derived CDR1 and CDR2 are LGHDT and YNNKEL (reference sequence). V lost 4 bases to trimming and J lost 1 base, with 7 bases between them. The CDR3 length is 13 residues. This chain's CDR3 is CASSRTANTEAFF. In DNA, the CDR3 is TGTGCCAGCAGCCGGACAGCGAACACTGAAGCTTTCTTT.

In this sample, this clonotype turned up many times. The J gene is TRBJ2-1, the V gene TRBV28, with 14 bases fitting TRBD2. With 5 bases clipped from V and 10 bases from J, the junction kept 7 bases outside the gene matches. The germline V gene has CDR1 MDHEN and CDR2 SYDVKM. The CDR3 length is 15 residues. The CDR3 nucleotides read TGTGCCAGCAGTCCGACTAGCGGGGGGGCCTCCGAGCAGTTCTTC. Amino acid sequence: CASSPTSGGASEQFF. The whole variable domain, filled in from reference TRBV28 and TRBJ2-1, reads DVKVTQSSRYLVKRTGEKVFLECVQDMDHENMFWYRQDPGLGLRLIYFSYDVKMKEKGDIPEGYSVSREKKERFSLILESASTNQTSMYLCASSPTSGGASEQFFGPGTRLTVL.

As DNA, the CDR3 is TGTGCCAGTCAAAGCGCCGGGGTCTCATCCTCCAATCAGCCCCAGCATTTT. Residues: CASQSAGVSSSNQPQHF. V is TRBV6-6 and J is TRBJ1-5; no reliable D call. V lost 9 bases to trimming and J lost 3 bases, with 24 bases between them. The CDR3 loop spans 17 amino acids. Looked up from germline, CDR1 is MNHNY and CDR2 is SVGAGI (reference sequence).